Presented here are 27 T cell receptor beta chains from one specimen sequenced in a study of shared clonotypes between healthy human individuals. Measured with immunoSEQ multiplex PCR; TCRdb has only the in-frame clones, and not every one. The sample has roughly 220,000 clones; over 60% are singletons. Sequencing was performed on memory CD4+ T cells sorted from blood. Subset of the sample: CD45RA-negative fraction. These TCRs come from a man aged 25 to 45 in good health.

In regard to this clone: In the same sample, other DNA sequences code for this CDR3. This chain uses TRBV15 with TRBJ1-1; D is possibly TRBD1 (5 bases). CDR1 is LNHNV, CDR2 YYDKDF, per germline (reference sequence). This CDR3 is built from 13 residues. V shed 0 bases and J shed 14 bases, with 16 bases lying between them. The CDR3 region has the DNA TGTGCCACCAGCAGAGATGCGGGACCGGTGGCCTTCTTT. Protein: CATSRDAGPVAFF.

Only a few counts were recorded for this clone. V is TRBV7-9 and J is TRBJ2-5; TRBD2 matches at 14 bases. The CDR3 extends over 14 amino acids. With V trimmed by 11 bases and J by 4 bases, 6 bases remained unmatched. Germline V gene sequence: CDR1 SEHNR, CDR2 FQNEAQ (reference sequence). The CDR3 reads CAQEGLAGVETQYF. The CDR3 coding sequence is TGTGCCCAGGAGGGACTAGCGGGAGTAGAGACCCAGTACTTC.

Here the CDR3 reads CASSLAVTLYGYTF. The CDR3, as DNA: TGTGCCAGCAGCTTGGCCGTTACACTTTATGGCTACACCTTC. V is TRBV5-5 and J is TRBJ1-2; D unresolved. The CDR3 totals 14 residues. Germline V gene lookup returns CDR1 SGHKS and CDR2 YYEKEE (reference sequence). V was trimmed by 0 bases and J by 5 bases, leaving 11 bases between them.

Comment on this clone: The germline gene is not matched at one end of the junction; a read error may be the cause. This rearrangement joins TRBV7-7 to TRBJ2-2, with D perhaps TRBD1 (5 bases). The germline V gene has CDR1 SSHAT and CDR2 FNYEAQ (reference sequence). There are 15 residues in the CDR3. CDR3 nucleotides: TGTGCTAGCAGCTTGTCCCAGGGGAACACCGGGGAGCTGTTTTTT. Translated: CASSLSQGNTGELFF.

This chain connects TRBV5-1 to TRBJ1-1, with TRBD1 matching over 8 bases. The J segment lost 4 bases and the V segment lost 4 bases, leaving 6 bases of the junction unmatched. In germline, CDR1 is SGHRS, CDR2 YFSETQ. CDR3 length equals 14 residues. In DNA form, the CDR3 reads TGCGCCAGCAGCAGAGACAGGGGTTCCACTGAAGCTTTCTTT. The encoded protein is CASSRDRGSTEAFF.

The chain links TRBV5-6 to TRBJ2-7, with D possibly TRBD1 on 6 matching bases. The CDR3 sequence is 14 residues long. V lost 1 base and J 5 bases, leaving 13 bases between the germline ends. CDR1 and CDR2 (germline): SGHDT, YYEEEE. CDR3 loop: CASSLPGTLDEQYF. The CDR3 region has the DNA TGTGCCAGCAGCTTGCCCGGGACACTTGACGAGCAGTACTTC.

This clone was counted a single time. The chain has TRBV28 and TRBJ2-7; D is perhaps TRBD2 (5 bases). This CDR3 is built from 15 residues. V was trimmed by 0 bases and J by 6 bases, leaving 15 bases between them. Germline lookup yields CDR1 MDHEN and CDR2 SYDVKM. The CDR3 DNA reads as TGTGCCAGCAGTTTATGCGGAATTGAGGGTTGCGAGCAGTACTTC. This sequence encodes CASSLCGIEGCEQYF.

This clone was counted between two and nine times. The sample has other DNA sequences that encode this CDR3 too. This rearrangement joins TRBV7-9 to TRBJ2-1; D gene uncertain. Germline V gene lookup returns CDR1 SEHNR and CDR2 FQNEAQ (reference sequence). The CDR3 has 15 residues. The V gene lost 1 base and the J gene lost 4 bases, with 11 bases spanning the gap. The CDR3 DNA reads TGTGCCAGCAGCTTAGGTTCTGGCGGTTACAATGAGCAGTTCTTC. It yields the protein CASSLGSGGYNEQFF.

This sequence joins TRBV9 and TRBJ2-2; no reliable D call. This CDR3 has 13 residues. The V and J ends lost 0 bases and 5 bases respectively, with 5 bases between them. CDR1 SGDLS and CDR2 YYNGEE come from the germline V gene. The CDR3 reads CASSVEITGELFF. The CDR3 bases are TGTGCCAGCAGCGTAGAGATAACCGGGGAGCTGTTTTTT.

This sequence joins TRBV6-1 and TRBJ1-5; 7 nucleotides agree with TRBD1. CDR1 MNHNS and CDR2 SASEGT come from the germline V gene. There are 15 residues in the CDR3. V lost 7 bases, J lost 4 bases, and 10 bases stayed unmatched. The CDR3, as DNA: TGTGCCAGCACGAAGGCGGGACAGAGAAATCAGCCCCAGCATTTT. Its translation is CASTKAGQRNQPQHF.

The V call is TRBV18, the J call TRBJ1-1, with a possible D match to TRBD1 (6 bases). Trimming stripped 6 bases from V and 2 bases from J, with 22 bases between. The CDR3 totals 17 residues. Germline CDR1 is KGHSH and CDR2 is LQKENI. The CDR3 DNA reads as TGTGCCAGCTCCACCGGAATCGGACAGAACTTAAACACTGAAGCTTTCTTT. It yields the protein CASSTGIGQNLNTEAFF. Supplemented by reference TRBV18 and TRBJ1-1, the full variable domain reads NAGVMQNPRHLVRRRGQEARLRCSPMKGHSHVYWYRQLPEEGLKFMVYLQKENIIDESGMPKERFSAEFPKEGPSILRIQQVVRGDSAAYFCASSTGIGQNLNTEAFFGQGTRLTVV.

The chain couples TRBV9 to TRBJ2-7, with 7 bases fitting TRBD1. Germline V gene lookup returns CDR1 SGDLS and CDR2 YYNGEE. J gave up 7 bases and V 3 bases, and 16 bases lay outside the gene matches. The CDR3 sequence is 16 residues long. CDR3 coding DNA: TGTGCCAGCAGCGCCGGCCCATGGGACAGCGTAGGGGAGCAGTACTTC. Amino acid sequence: CASSAGPWDSVGEQYF. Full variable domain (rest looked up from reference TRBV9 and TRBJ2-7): DSGVTQTPKHLITATGQRVTLRCSPRSGDLSVYWYQQSLDQGLQFLIQYYNGEERAKGNILERFSAQQFPDLHSELNLSSLELGDSALYFCASSAGPWDSVGEQYFGPGTRLTVT.

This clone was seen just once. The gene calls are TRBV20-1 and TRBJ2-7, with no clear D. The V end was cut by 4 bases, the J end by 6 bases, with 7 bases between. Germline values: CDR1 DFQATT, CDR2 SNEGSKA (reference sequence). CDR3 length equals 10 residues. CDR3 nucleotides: TGCAGTGCTATTAGCACCGAGCAGTACTTC. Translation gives CSAISTEQYF.

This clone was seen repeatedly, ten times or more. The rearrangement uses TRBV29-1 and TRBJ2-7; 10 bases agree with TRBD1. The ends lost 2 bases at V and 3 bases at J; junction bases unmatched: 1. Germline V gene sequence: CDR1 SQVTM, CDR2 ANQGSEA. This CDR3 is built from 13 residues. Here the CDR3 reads CSVERDRGYEQYF. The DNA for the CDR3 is TGCAGCGTTGAACGGGACAGGGGCTACGAGCAGTACTTC.

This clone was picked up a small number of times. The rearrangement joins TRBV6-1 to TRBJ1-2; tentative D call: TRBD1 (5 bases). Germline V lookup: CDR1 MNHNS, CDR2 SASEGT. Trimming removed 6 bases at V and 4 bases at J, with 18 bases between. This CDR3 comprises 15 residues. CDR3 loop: CASSRDLGTAYGYTF. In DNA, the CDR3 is TGTGCCAGCAGCCGGGACCTCGGGACCGCCTATGGCTACACCTTC.

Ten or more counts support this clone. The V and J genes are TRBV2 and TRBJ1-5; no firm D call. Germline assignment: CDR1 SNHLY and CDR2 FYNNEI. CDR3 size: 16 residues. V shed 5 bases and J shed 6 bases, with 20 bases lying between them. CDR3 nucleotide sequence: TGTGCCAGCAGTTCGCTAAGGGCCATACCTGGTCAGCCCCAGCATTTT. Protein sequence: CASSSLRAIPGQPQHF.

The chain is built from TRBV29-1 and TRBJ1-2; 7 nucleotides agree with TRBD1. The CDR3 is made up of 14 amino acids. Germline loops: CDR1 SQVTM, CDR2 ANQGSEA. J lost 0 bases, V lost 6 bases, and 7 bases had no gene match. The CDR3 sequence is CSVDGTATNYGYTF. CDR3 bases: TGCAGCGTCGATGGGACAGCTACTAACTATGGCTACACCTTC.

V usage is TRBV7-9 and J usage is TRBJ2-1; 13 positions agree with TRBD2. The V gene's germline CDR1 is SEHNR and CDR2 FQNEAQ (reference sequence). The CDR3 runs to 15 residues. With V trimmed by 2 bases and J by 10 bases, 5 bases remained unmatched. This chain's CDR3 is CASSLRLAGGREQFF. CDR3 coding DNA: TGTGCCAGCAGCTTAAGACTAGCGGGAGGCCGAGAGCAGTTCTTC. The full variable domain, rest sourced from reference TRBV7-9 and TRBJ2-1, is DTGVSQNPRHKITKRGQNVTFRCDPISEHNRLYWYRQTLGQGPEFLTYFQNEAQLEKSRLLSDRFSAERPKGSFSTLEIQRTEQGDSAMYLCASSLRLAGGREQFFGPGTRLTVL.

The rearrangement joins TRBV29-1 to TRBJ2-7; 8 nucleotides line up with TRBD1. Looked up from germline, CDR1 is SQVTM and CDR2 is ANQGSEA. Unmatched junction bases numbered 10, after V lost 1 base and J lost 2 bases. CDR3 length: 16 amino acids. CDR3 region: CSVEVRIGTGPYEQYF. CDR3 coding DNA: TGCAGCGTTGAAGTAAGGATCGGGACAGGCCCCTACGAGCAGTACTTC.

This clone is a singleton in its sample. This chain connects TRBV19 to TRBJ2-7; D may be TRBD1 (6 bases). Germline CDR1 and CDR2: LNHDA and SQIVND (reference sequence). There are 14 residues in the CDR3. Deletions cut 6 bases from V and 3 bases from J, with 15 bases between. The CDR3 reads CASRKYGTHYEQYF. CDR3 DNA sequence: TGTGCCAGTAGGAAATACGGGACACACTACGAGCAGTACTTC.

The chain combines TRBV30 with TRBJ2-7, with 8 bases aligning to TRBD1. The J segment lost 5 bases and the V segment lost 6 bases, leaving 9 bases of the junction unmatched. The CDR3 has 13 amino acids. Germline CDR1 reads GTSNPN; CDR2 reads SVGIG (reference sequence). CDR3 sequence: CACSLTGVNEQYF. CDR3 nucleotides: TGTGCCTGCAGCCTGACAGGGGTGAACGAGCAGTACTTC.

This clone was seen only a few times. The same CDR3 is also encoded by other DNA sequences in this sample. The CDR3 here is CASSFSNTEAFF. CDR3 coding DNA: TGTGCCAGCAGCTTCTCGAACACTGAAGCTTTCTTT. The rearrangement joins TRBV7-2 to TRBJ1-1; no reliable D call. V was cut by 3 bases and J by 1 base, with 3 bases left in between. The CDR3 contains 12 residues. In germline, CDR1 is SGHTA, CDR2 FQGNSA.

Here the CDR3 DNA reads TGTGCCAGCAGTTTAGGACAGGGACGCGGGCAGTACTTC. It translates to CASSLGQGRGQYF. This sequence joins TRBV27 and TRBJ2-7; TRBD1 matches at 8 bases. In germline, CDR1 is MNHEY, CDR2 SMNVEV (reference sequence). The CDR3 has 13 amino acids. Trimming removed 2 bases from V and 9 bases from J; junction bases left unmatched: 6.

The CDR3 reads CASSLSRLARSYEQYF. For the CDR3, the DNA is TGTGCCAGCAGTTTAAGTCGACTAGCGCGATCCTACGAGCAGTACTTC. This rearrangement joins TRBV27 to TRBJ2-7; 8 positions agree with TRBD2. CDR1 MNHEY and CDR2 SMNVEV come from the germline V gene (reference sequence). The CDR3 runs to 16 residues. Trimming at V came to 2 bases and at J to 1 base, leaving 7 bases not matched to a gene.

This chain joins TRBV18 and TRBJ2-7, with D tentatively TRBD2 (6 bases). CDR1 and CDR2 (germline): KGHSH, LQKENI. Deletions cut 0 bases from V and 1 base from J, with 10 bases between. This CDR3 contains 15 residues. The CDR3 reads CASSPPGLESYEQYF. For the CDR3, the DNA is TGTGCCAGCTCACCACCGGGACTGGAATCCTACGAGCAGTACTTC. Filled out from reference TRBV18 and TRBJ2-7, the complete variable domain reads NAGVMQNPRHLVRRRGQEARLRCSPMKGHSHVYWYRQLPEEGLKFMVYLQKENIIDESGMPKERFSAEFPKEGPSILRIQQVVRGDSAAYFCASSPPGLESYEQYFGPGTRLTVT.

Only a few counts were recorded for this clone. This CDR3 is CASSISRNTEAFF. CDR3 coding DNA: TGTGCCAGTAGTATTAGCAGGAACACTGAAGCTTTCTTT. V usage is TRBV19 and J usage is TRBJ1-1; D uncertain. Germline CDR1 reads LNHDA; CDR2 reads SQIVND (reference sequence). The CDR3 runs to 13 residues. Trimming pared 3 bases from V and 1 base from J, leaving 6 bases between.

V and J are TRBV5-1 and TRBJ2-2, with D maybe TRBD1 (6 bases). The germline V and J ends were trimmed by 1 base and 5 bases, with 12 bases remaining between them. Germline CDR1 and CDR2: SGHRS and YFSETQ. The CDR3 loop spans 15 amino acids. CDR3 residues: CASSLMQGSTGELFF. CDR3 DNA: TGCGCCAGCAGCTTGATGCAGGGGAGTACCGGGGAGCTGTTTTTT.